A selection of T cell receptor beta chains follows, all from one sample in a study of blood T cell repertoires in COVID-19. TCRdb's copy holds only in-frame clones and misses some; the assay was immunoSEQ multiplex PCR. Of hundreds of thousands of clones in the sample, around 89% were seen once. Sequences were obtained from PBMCs or T cells enriched from blood (not recorded which). The receptors were sampled from a woman in her thirties or forties who had recovered from COVID-19. The conserved cysteine and the conserved F or W are not part of the CDR3 here. The order of the fields is clone size, J gene, V gene, CDR3 protein. A row's size may be missing; if present it is once, few, many or a size class.

clone size: .; J gene: TRBJ2-7; V gene: TRBV6-2/TRBV6-3; CDR3 protein: ASSYNRGTYEQY
clone size: .; J gene: TRBJ2-7; V gene: TRBV4-3; CDR3 protein: ASSQERGRDNLNIGCEQY
clone size: .; J gene: TRBJ1-2; V gene: TRBV11-2; CDR3 protein: ASLGTAMPLYGYT
clone size: .; J gene: TRBJ1-1; V gene: TRBV28; CDR3 protein: ASSLVPGQGAFTEAF
clone size: few; J gene: TRBJ2-5; V gene: TRBV7-8; CDR3 protein: ASNPRDRGLRETQY
clone size: .; J gene: TRBJ2-3; V gene: TRBV29-1; CDR3 protein: SVQTSGMSDTQY
clone size: .; J gene: TRBJ2-3; V gene: TRBV24-1; CDR3 protein: ATSDPYGLAGGDTQY
clone size: .; J gene: TRBJ1-6; V gene: TRBV9; CDR3 protein: ASSGGTGADNSPLH
clone size: .; J gene: TRBJ2-7; V gene: TRBV30; CDR3 protein: AWSAREQY
clone size: .; J gene: TRBJ2-7; V gene: TRBV7-2; CDR3 protein: ASSPAGTSGTYEQY
clone size: .; J gene: TRBJ2-5; V gene: TRBV15; CDR3 protein: ATSRDLSGGPTGETQY
clone size: .; J gene: TRBJ1-5; V gene: TRBV19; CDR3 protein: ASSPGTGLFNQPQH
clone size: .; J gene: TRBJ2-1; V gene: TRBV4-1; CDR3 protein: ASSQEVPSGGAGSSYNEQF
clone size: .; J gene: TRBJ2-5; V gene: TRBV24-1; CDR3 protein: ATSDLPGQAQETQY
clone size: .; J gene: TRBJ1-3; V gene: TRBV18; CDR3 protein: ASSPQSGNFGNTIY
clone size: once; J gene: TRBJ2-1; V gene: TRBV7-2; CDR3 protein: ASSSGWDEQF
clone size: .; J gene: TRBJ2-1; V gene: TRBV5-1; CDR3 protein: ASSYQGQGPYNEQF
clone size: few; J gene: TRBJ2-1; V gene: TRBV6-2/TRBV6-3; CDR3 protein: ASSYSGRDDNEQF
clone size: .; J gene: TRBJ2-7; V gene: TRBV5-1; CDR3 protein: ASSLERRGPYEQY
clone size: .; J gene: TRBJ1-1; V gene: TRBV7-9; CDR3 protein: ASSLEGSTEAF
clone size: .; J gene: TRBJ2-1; V gene: TRBV21-1; CDR3 protein: ASSKTKLNEQF
clone size: .; J gene: TRBJ1-5; V gene: TRBV28; CDR3 protein: ASSLIDGGFQPQH
clone size: .; J gene: TRBJ1-1; V gene: TRBV5-1; CDR3 protein: ASSTGSNTEAF
clone size: .; J gene: TRBJ2-3; V gene: TRBV6-5; CDR3 protein: ATSGGPGDTQY
clone size: .; J gene: TRBJ2-1; V gene: TRBV3-1/TRBV3-2; CDR3 protein: ASSQGSSGGFSYNEQF
clone size: .; J gene: TRBJ2-5; V gene: TRBV7-2; CDR3 protein: ASSFRGSIAETQY
clone size: .; J gene: TRBJ1-3; V gene: TRBV4-1; CDR3 protein: ASSQRLGENAGNTIY
clone size: .; J gene: TRBJ2-7; V gene: TRBV19; CDR3 protein: ASSIFGTGGSNEQY
clone size: .; J gene: TRBJ2-7; V gene: TRBV5-1; CDR3 protein: ASSLSGETYEQY
clone size: .; J gene: TRBJ2-1; V gene: TRBV29-1; CDR3 protein: SVGQGAYNEQF
clone size: .; J gene: TRBJ2-1; V gene: TRBV5-4; CDR3 protein: ASRGPRSAGNEQF
clone size: .; J gene: TRBJ1-1; V gene: TRBV5-1; CDR3 protein: ASSLVQGNTEAF
clone size: .; J gene: TRBJ2-7; V gene: TRBV19; CDR3 protein: ASSSGGASYEQY
clone size: .; J gene: TRBJ2-2; V gene: TRBV6-2/TRBV6-3; CDR3 protein: ASSYLSGAGELF
clone size: .; J gene: TRBJ2-1; V gene: TRBV6-1; CDR3 protein: ASSEGQGDEQF
clone size: .; J gene: TRBJ2-1; V gene: TRBV7-9; CDR3 protein: ASSLERGVRGEQF
clone size: many; J gene: TRBJ1-2; V gene: TRBV9; CDR3 protein: ASSVASDYGYT
clone size: .; J gene: TRBJ2-1; V gene: TRBV11-2; CDR3 protein: ASSLDTGSNEQF
clone size: .; J gene: TRBJ2-7; V gene: TRBV14; CDR3 protein: ASSQTSVEQY
clone size: .; J gene: TRBJ2-2; V gene: TRBV5-1; CDR3 protein: ASSFLAGVSGELF
clone size: .; J gene: TRBJ1-2; V gene: TRBV2; CDR3 protein: ASSGQARAGYT
clone size: few; J gene: TRBJ2-7; V gene: TRBV2; CDR3 protein: ASAGETYEQY
clone size: .; J gene: TRBJ2-2; V gene: TRBV19; CDR3 protein: ASSTGGGELF
clone size: .; J gene: TRBJ2-1; V gene: TRBV20-1; CDR3 protein: SASSTGEGRAKQF
clone size: .; J gene: TRBJ2-7; V gene: TRBV5-4; CDR3 protein: ASSLGQGSYEQY
clone size: .; J gene: TRBJ2-2; V gene: TRBV19; CDR3 protein: ASRRTGELF
clone size: .; J gene: TRBJ2-1; V gene: TRBV7-6; CDR3 protein: ASSLEGGQGYNEQF